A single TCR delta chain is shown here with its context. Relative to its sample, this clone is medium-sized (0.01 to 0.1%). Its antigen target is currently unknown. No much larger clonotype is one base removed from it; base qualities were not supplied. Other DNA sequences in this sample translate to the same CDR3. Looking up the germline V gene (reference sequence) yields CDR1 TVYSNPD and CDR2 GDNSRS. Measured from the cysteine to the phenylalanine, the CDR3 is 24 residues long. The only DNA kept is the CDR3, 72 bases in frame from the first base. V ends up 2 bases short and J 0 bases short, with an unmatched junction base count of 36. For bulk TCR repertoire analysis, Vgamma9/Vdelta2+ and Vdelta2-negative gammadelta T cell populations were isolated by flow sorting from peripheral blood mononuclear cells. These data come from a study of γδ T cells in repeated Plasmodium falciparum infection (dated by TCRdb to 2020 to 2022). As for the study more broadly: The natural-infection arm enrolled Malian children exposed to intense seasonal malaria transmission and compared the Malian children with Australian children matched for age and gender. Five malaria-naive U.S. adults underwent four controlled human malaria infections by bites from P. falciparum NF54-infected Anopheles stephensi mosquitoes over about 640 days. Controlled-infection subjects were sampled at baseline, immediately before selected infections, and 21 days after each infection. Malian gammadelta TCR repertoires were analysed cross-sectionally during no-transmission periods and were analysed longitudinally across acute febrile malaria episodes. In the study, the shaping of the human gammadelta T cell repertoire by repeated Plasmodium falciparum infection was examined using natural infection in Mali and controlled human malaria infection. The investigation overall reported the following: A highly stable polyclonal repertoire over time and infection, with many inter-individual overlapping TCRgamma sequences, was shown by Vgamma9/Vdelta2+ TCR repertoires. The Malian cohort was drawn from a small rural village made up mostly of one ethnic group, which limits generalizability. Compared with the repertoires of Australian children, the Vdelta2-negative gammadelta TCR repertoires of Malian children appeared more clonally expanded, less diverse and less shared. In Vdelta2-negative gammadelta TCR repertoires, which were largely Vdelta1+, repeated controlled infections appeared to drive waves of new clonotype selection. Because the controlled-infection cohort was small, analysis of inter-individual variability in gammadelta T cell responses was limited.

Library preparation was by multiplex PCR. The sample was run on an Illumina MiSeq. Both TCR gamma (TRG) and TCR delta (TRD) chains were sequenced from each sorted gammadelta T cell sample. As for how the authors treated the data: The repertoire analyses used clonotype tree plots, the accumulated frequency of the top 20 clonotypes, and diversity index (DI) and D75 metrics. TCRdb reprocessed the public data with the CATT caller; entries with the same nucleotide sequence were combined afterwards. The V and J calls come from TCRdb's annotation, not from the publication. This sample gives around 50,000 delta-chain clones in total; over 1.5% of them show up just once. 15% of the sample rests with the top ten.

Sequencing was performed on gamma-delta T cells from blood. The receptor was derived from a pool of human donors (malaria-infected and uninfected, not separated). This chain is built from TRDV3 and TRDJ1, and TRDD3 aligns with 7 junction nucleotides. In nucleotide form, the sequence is TGTGCCTTTCGGAAACCAAAATACGTTCATTATGGAGGATACGGTAGAACAAACACCGATAAACTCATCTTT. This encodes CAFRKPKYVHYGGYGRTNTDKLIF.